The rows below give T cell receptor beta chains drawn from one sample of a study of T cells in Graves' hyperthyroidism and ophthalmopathy. TCRdb reprocessed the multiplex PCR reads via MiXCR and lists one record per CDR3 protein. This table holds some 440,000 distinct CDR3 sequences, 15% to 19% found once. The sequencing sample was made of blood. These receptors were collected from a woman aged 18 to 35 with Graves' hyperthyroidism. CDR3s include the opening cysteine and the closing phenylalanine or tryptophan. The D gene is left open where the match is weak. Size is omitted from some rows. Given values are once, few, many or a class for expanded clones.

TRBJ2-3,TRBD2,many,TRBV7-3,TGTGCCAGCAGCTTAGGCGGGGGTGAAGATACGCAGTATTTT,CASSLGGGEDTQYF
TRBJ1-5,TRBD1,-,TRBV27,TGTGCCAGCAGTTTTTACAGGGGGGATCAGCCCCAGCATTTT,CASSFYRGDQPQHF
TRBJ2-7,TRBD2,many,TRBV3-1,TGTGCCAGCAGCCAAGTACTAGCGGGAGTATACGAGCAGTACTTC,CASSQVLAGVYEQYF
TRBJ2-3,-,many,TRBV12-3/TRBV12-4,TGTGCCAGCAGTCCCAACGCGTTTACAGATACGCAGTATTTT,CASSPNAFTDTQYF
TRBJ1-6,-,few,TRBV30,TGTGCCTGGAGTCCCTCGGACAAGGCAACTTCACCCCTCCACTTT,CAWSPSDKATSPLHF
TRBJ1-2,-,many,TRBV9,TGTGCCAGCCGGGGAAATTTTAACTATGGCTACACCTTC,CASRGNFNYGYTF
TRBJ1-2,-,-,TRBV25-1,TGTGCCAGCAGTTTACACGGGACACGGTATGGCTACACCTTC,CASSLHGTRYGYTF
TRBJ2-3,-,-,TRBV12-3/TRBV12-4,TGTGCCAGCAGCTGGGGGCCCGCGAGCACAGATACGCAGTATTTT,CASSWGPASTDTQYF
TRBJ2-2,-,many,TRBV6-1,TGTGCCAGCAGTTACGATGCGGGGTTCCTTGGCGGGGAGCTGTTTTTT,CASSYDAGFLGGELFF
TRBJ2-3,TRBD2,-,TRBV30,TGTGCCTGGAGTACTAGTTTAGCGGGAGTGACAGATACGCAGTATTTT,CAWSTSLAGVTDTQYF
TRBJ2-7,-,-,TRBV9,TGTGTCAGCAGCGTAGCTCCGGGGGAAGCCTACGAGCAGTACTTC,CVSSVAPGEAYEQYF